This TCR beta chain was documented in a study of T cell responses to AZD1222 COVID-19 vaccine. Overall study context: Researchers grouped second doses given at about 4 or about 12 weeks into one pool. Study-wide findings and caveats: Among those given AZD1222, only five or six were seropositive at baseline. Once two AZD1222 doses were given, Spike-specific TCR breadth and depth went up. Mostly white British, mostly female donors; authors suggested clonal diversity may be underestimated.

In the case of this clone: Its antigen is not identified.

Losses at the gene ends were 4 bases for V and 5 bases for J; bases not matched to a gene: 6. Germline V gene sequence: CDR1 SQVTM, CDR2 ANQGSEA. The length of the CDR3 is 13 residues. Clones were sequenced by immunoSEQ multiplex PCR, and TCRdb holds only the in-frame ones, with some missing. The profile shows more than 100,000 clones, roughly 84% of them singletons. The chain is built from TRBV29-1 and TRBJ1-1; TRBD1 aligns across 8 bases. Material: peripheral blood, obtained on day 0 of AZD1222 vaccination. This receptor was identified in an adult in good health. The DNA of the CDR3 is TGCAGCGTTGTTGGCCAGGGGGCGACTGAAGCTTTCTTT. Amino acid sequence: CSVVGQGATEAFF.